This TCR beta chain was documented in a study of blood T cell repertoires in COVID-19 (dated by TCRdb to the early 2020s). With respect to the entire study: Collaborator samples came from the United States, Italy and Spain and covered acute and convalescent phases of COVID-19. The prospective study material was composed of cDNA or gDNA derived from T cells, B-cell-depleted T cells, or PBMCs. The dataset comprised deeply sampled blood TCRbeta repertoires from subjects exposed to, actively infected with, or recovered from COVID-19. The repertoires were released in a freely available public database intended as a resource for research on the immune response to SARS-CoV-2. The samples were drawn from the first 160 participants of the ongoing ImmuneRACE study and from 1,254 subjects provided by 6 global collaborators. Nearly every sample came with metadata listing a de-identified subject ID, COVID-19 status, age in years and sex. Where HLA class I and class II types were available, the types were taken from metadata supplied by the sample provider, not from assay-based typing. Study-wide conclusions, independent of this receptor: The amount of clinical and demographic metadata varied by source and participant and was provided uncurated.

TCRbeta CDR3 regions were amplified from genomic DNA by means of the immunoSEQ Assay, a bias-controlled multiplex PCR. On the authors' methods: Within the assay, amplification of reference gene primers was used to estimate how many nucleated cells each sample contained. To quantify the absolute abundance of each unique TCRbeta CDR3 rearrangement, sequence reads were collapsed and filtered. For each sample, productive Simpson clonality was calculated as the square root of Simpson's diversity index across productive rearrangements. TCRdb holds this immuneACCESS table with in-frame rearrangements only. Some clones are missing; in checked studies, unresolved V genes explain under half, and the rest has no known cause. V and J calls and clone size follow that table, whereas D and trimming were derived from the DNA. Across this sample there are 130,000 or so clones, with roughly 87% seen only once. Clones ranked in the top ten supply more than 15% of the sample.

V and J lose 5 bases and 1 base, and a span of 8 bases separates them. The germline V gene supplies CDR1 SGHRS and CDR2 YFSETQ. The CDR3 spans 13 residues, from the cysteine through the phenylalanine. CDR3 DNA only is kept here, 39 bases in frame from base 1. This clone is a singleton in its sample. Its antigen specificity is not known. No much larger clone is present one base from it, and per-base qualities are unavailable. In the prospective study, participants were about 18 to 95 years old, resided in fewer than 25 geographic areas of the United States, and were enrolled through a virtual design. In the prospective study, cohorts were assigned on the basis of participant-reported clinical history obtained from a screening survey and a study questionnaire. For ImmuneRACE Cohort 3, a participant was defined as recovered based on two consecutive negative NP/OP PCR tests, clearance by a healthcare professional, or resolution of symptoms. Each participant in the prospective study had whole blood, serum and a nasopharyngeal or oropharyngeal swab collected by mobile phlebotomists. Prospective study participants could optionally give additional blood draws and questionnaires over a roughly two-month period. Before DNA extraction, prospective study blood samples were shipped either frozen or at room temperature.

The source of this sequence is a man aged 25 to 45 who had recovered from COVID-19. Sequencing input: PBMCs or T cells enriched from blood (not recorded which). This chain joins TRBV5-1 to TRBJ2-3; a confident D gene designation cannot be given. The nucleotide sequence reads TGCGCCAGCAGGGGCGATGGCACAGATACGCAGTATTTT. Its amino acids are CASRGDGTDTQYF. Where the CDR3 stops, the reference TRBV5-1 and TRBJ2-3 genes take over; the full variable domain is KAGVTQTPRYLIKTRGQQVTLSCSPISGHRSVSWYQQTPGQGLQFLFEYFSETQRNKGNFPGRFSGRQFSNSRSEMNVSTLELGDSALYLCASRGDGTDTQYFGPGTRLTVL.